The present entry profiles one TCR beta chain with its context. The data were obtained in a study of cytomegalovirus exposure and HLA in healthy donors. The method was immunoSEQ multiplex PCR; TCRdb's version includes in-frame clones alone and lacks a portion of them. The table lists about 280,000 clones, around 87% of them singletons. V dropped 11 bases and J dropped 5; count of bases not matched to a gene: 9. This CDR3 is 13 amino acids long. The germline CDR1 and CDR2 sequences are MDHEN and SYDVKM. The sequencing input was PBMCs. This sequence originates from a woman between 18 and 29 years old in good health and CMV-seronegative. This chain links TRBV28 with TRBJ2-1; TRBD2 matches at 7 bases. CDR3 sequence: CAVGRETNNEQFF. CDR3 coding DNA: TGTGCCGTCGGGCGGGAGACGAACAATGAGCAGTTCTTC.